The present entry profiles one T cell receptor beta chain with its context. Its antigen has not been determined. Per-base qualities were not stored, and no clone one base away is much larger. The entry originates in a study of T cell repertoires in cytomegalovirus infection (dated by TCRdb to about 2019). In terms of the full investigation: The HLA type of each donor mattered for the analysis, because public TCR beta signatures pointed to carriage of CMV infection along with the matching HLA type.

The junction carries 15 bases between V and J, which are trimmed by 1 base and 6 bases respectively. CDR1 GTSNPN and CDR2 SVGIG were looked up in the germline V gene (reference sequence). The CDR3 runs 14 amino acids, cysteine and phenylalanine included. Only the CDR3 region is kept as DNA, spanning 42 bases read in frame from base 1. The sample was run on an Illumina HiSeq 1500. Using fastp at Q25 and MiXCR, TCRdb reprocessed the public reads and kept productive beta chains. Each entry is one CDR3 protein sequence, shown with its most common DNA and genes. This sample comprises 250,000 or so distinct CDR3 sequences, approximately 8.3% of them detected only once. The top ten hold roughly 15% of the sample. What the study reported, not specific to this receptor: The ex vivo response was dominated by HLA-C-restricted CMV-specific TCR beta clonotypes, which also provided the single most frequent clonotype in two of eight donors. In both this cohort and an independent roughly 400-donor cohort, the cumulative frequency of public TCR beta family members distinguished carriers of CMV infection plus the relevant HLA type.

The V and J segments used are TRBV30 and TRBJ1-2; a tentative D call is TRBD1 (5 bases match). The specimen was PBMCs. This sequence originates from a human donor in good health (CMV status not recorded). Some clones in this sample may be carry-over from other donors' samples. The CDR3 protein: CAWSGDRARDGYTF. The DNA is as follows: TGTGCCTGGAGTGGGGACCGCGCAAGGGATGGCTACACCTTC.